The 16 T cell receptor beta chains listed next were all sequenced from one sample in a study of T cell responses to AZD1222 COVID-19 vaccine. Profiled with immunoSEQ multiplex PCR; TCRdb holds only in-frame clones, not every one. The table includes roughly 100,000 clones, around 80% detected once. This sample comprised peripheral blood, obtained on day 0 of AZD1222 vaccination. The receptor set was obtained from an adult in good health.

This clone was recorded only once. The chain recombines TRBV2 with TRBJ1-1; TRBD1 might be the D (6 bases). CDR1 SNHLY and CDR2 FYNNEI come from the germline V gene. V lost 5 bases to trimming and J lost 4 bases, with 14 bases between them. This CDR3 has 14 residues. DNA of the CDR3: TGTGCCAGCAGTAACACCAGGGGAGGCACTGAAGCTTTCTTT. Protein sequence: CASSNTRGGTEAFF.

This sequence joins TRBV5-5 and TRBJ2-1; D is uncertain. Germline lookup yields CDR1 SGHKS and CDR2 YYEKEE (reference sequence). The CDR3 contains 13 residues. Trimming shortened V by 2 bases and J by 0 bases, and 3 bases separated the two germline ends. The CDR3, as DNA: TGTGCCAGCAGCTTCTACTCCTACAATGAGCAGTTCTTC. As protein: CASSFYSYNEQFF.

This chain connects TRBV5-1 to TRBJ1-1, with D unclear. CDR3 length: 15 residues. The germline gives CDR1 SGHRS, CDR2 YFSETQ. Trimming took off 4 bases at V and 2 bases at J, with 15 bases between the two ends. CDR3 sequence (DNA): TGCGCCAGCAGCCAAGGTGGCGCTCGAAACACTGAAGCTTTCTTT. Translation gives CASSQGGARNTEAFF.

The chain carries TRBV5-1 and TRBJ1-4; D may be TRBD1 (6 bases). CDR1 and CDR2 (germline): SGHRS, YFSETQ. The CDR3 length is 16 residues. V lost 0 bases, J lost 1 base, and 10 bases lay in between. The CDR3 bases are TGCGCCAGCAGCTTGGAAGGGGGGTTAACTAATGAAAAACTGTTTTTT. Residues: CASSLEGGLTNEKLFF.

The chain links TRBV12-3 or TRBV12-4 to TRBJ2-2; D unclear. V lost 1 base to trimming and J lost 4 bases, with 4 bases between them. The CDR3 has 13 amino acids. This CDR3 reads CASSLVTTGELFF. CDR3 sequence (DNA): TGTGCCAGCAGTTTAGTGACCACCGGGGAGCTGTTTTTT.

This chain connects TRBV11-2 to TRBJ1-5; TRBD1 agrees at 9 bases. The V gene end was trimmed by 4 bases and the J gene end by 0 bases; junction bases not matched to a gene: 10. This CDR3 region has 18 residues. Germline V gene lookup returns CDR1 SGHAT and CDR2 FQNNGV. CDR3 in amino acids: CASSYAGTGSYSNQPQHF. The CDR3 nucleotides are TGTGCCAGCAGCTACGCCGGGACAGGGAGCTATAGCAATCAGCCCCAGCATTTT.

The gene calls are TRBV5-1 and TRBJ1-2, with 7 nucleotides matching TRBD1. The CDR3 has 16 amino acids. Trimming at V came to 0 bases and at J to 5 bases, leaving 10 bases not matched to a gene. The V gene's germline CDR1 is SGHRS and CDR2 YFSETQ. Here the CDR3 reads CASSLDPPGTEYGYTF. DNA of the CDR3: TGCGCCAGCAGCTTGGATCCCCCCGGGACAGAATATGGCTACACCTTC.

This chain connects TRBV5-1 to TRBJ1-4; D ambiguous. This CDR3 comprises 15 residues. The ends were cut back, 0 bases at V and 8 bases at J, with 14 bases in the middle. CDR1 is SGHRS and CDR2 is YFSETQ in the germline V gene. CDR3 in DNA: TGCGCCAGCAGCTTGGCCTTGGGTCTTAAGGAAAAACTGTTTTTT. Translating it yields CASSLALGLKEKLFF. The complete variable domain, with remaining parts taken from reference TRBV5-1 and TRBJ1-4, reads KAGVTQTPRYLIKTRGQQVTLSCSPISGHRSVSWYQQTPGQGLQFLFEYFSETQRNKGNFPGRFSGRQFSNSRSEMNVSTLELGDSALYLCASSLALGLKEKLFFGSGTQLSVL.

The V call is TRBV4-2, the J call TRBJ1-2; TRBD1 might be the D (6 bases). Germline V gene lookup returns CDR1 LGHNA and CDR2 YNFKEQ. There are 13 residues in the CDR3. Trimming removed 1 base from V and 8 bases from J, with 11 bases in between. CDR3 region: CASSQVGGEGYTF. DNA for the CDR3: TGTGCCAGCAGCCAAGTTGGGGGCGAAGGCTACACCTTC.

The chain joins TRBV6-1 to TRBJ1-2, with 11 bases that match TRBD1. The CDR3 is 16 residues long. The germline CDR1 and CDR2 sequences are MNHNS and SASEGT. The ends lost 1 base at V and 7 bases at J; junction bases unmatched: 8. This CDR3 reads CASSEGTDRGRRGYTF. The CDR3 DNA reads TGTGCCAGCAGTGAAGGGACGGACAGGGGGCGGCGTGGCTACACCTTC.

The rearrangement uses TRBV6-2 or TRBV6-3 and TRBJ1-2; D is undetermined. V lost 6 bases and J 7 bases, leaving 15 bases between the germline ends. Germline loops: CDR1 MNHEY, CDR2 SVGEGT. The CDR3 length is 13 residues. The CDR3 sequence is CASSHWTAVGYTF. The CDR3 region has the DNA TGTGCCAGCAGCCACTGGACCGCCGTTGGCTACACCTTC.

CDR3 region: CASSQETGFGYTF. The CDR3 DNA follows: TGTGCCAGCAGCCAAGAGACAGGGTTCGGCTACACCTTC. The chain links TRBV4-2 to TRBJ1-2, with 7 nucleotides matching TRBD1. The length of the CDR3 is 13 residues. Looked up from germline, CDR1 is LGHNA and CDR2 is YNFKEQ. Losses at the gene ends were 0 bases for V and 8 bases for J; bases not matched to a gene: 3.

The CDR3 bases are TGTGCCAGCAGCCCTTCCGGACAGTTGGGGAAGTACTTC. Its translation is CASSPSGQLGKYF. The V and J genes are TRBV7-9 and TRBJ2-7; D perhaps matches TRBD1 (6 bases). Trimming removed 5 bases from V and 11 bases from J, with 19 bases in between. From germline, CDR1 is SEHNR and CDR2 FQNEAQ (reference sequence). The CDR3 loop spans 13 amino acids.

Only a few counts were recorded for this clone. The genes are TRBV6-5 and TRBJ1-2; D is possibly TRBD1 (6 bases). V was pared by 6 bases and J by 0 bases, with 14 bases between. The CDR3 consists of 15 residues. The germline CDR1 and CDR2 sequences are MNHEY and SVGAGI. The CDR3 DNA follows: TGTGCCAGCAGCACAGGGAGGAACACTAACTATGGCTACACCTTC. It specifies CASSTGRNTNYGYTF.

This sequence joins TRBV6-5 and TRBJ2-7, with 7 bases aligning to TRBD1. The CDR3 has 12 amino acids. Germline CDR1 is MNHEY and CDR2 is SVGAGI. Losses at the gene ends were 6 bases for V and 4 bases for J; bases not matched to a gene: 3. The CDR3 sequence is CASSHRGYEQYF. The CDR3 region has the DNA TGTGCCAGCAGCCACAGGGGTTACGAGCAGTACTTC.

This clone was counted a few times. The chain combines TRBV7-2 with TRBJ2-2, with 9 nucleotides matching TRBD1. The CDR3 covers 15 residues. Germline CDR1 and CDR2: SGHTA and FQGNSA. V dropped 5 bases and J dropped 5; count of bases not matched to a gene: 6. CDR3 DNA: TGTGCCAGCAGCCCGACAGGGGGGGGAACCGGGGAGCTGTTTTTT. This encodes CASSPTGGGTGELFF.